The next 26 T cell receptor beta chains were all read from a single sample in a study of human T cells and chemical hapten exposure. Documented time point: patch test 3, about 24 weeks after DPC sensitization. As to treatment: therapeutic diphenylcyclopropenone sensitization with weekly scalp DPC. TCRdb re-called the RACE reads through MiXCR, storing one row per CDR3 protein. The sample consists of about 190,000 distinct CDR3 sequences, around a quarter of them appearing once. The sample was whole blood, taken in connection with sensitization to the hapten diphenylcyclopropenone (DPC). These receptors came from a woman between 40 and 55 years old with alopecia areata. Some clones in this sample may be carry-over from other donors' samples.

The chain links TRBV4-3 to TRBJ1-5, with 8 bases identical to TRBD1. The CDR3 consists of 15 residues. The V and J ends lost 3 bases and 3 bases, in that order; junction bases with no gene match: 4. Germline values: CDR1 LGHNA, CDR2 YSLEER. The CDR3 DNA reads as TGCGCCAGCAGCCAGCGGACAGGGCCCAATCAGCCCCAGCATTTT. It encodes CASSQRTGPNQPQHF.

The chain links TRBV20-1 to TRBJ2-2; D may be TRBD1 (5 bases). Germline-derived CDR1 and CDR2 are DFQATT and SNEGSKA (reference sequence). Deletions cut 6 bases from V and 1 base from J, with 15 bases between. CDR3 length equals 15 residues. The CDR3 region has the DNA TGCAGTGCCTCCCCAGGGAATCGGAACACCGGGGAGCTGTTTTTT. This gives the protein CSASPGNRNTGELFF.

The rearrangement uses TRBV19 and TRBJ2-3, with 8 bases aligning to TRBD1. The germline CDR1 and CDR2 sequences are LNHDA and SQIVND (reference sequence). The CDR3 sequence is 14 residues long. Trimming cost V 3 bases and J 1 base; bases outside gene matches: 0. CDR3 sequence: CASSMGQGTDTQYF. In nucleotides, the CDR3 is TGTGCCAGTAGTATGGGACAGGGCACAGATACGCAGTATTTT.

The J gene is TRBJ2-3, the V gene TRBV27; no firm D call. The CDR3 is 14 residues long. CDR1 is MNHEY, CDR2 SMNVEV, per germline (reference sequence). The V end lost 3 bases, the J end lost 0 bases, and 7 bases lay between the germline ends. The DNA for the CDR3 is TGTGCCAGCAGTTTCCCCGGGAGCACAGATACGCAGTATTTT. Translated, it gives CASSFPGSTDTQYF.

The table lists this clonotype with a few counts. The rearrangement joins TRBV29-1 to TRBJ1-1; D ambiguous. CDR1 is SQVTM, CDR2 ANQGSEA, per germline. V was clipped by 6 bases and J by 4 bases, with 18 bases between them. CDR3 length equals 14 residues. The CDR3 loop reads CSVSQALWSTEAFF. CDR3 in DNA: TGCAGCGTAAGTCAGGCCCTGTGGAGCACTGAAGCTTTCTTT.

The CDR3 loop is CASSQTGGTDTQYF. The CDR3, as DNA: TGCGCCAGCAGCCAAACAGGGGGCACAGATACGCAGTATTTT. J is TRBJ2-3 and V is TRBV4-3, with 7 bases aligning to TRBD1. Germline V gene lookup returns CDR1 LGHNA and CDR2 YSLEER. V lost 2 bases, J lost 1 base, and 0 bases stayed unmatched. The CDR3 has 14 residues.

V and J are TRBV9 and TRBJ2-1; TRBD2 is a possible D gene (6 bases). CDR3 size: 13 residues. Germline V gives CDR1 SGDLS, CDR2 YYNGEE. The V and J ends lost 3 bases and 10 bases respectively, with 14 bases between them. CDR3 sequence (DNA): TGTGCCAGCAGCGGGACTATATTGGGAGAGCAGTTCTTC. The encoded protein is CASSGTILGEQFF.

The rearrangement links TRBV7-2 to TRBJ2-7; possible D gene TRBD2, 5 bases. V dropped 5 bases and J dropped 3 bases, with 14 bases sitting between them. Germline CDR1 SGHTA, CDR2 FQGNSA. CDR3 length equals 14 residues. The DNA of the CDR3 is TGTGCCAGCAGCCAAACACCGGCGGGCTACGAGCAGTACTTC. Amino acids: CASSQTPAGYEQYF.

This chain uses TRBV10-2 with TRBJ1-1, with D perhaps TRBD1 (5 bases). V dropped 7 bases and J dropped 6 bases, with 9 bases sitting between them. The germline V gene has CDR1 WSHSY and CDR2 SAAADI. The CDR3 totals 11 residues. CDR3 protein: CASKEGSEAFF. The CDR3 region has the DNA TGCGCCAGCAAGGAGGGGTCTGAAGCTTTCTTT.

A single count supports this clonotype. The chain couples TRBV6-2 or TRBV6-3 to TRBJ1-4; TRBD1 agrees at 8 bases. CDR3 length: 16 amino acids. V was clipped by 0 bases and J by 7 bases; unmatched bases: 7. The germline gives CDR1 MNHEY, CDR2 SVGEGT. CDR3 nucleotide sequence: TGTGCCAGCAGTTACTCTCCCCGGGACAGGATTGAAAAACTGTTTTTT. It codes for CASSYSPRDRIEKLFF.

The chain has TRBV5-1 and TRBJ2-3; no reliable D call. Germline lookup yields CDR1 SGHRS and CDR2 YFSETQ. CDR3 length: 11 residues. V lost 0 bases, J lost 5 bases, and 1 base lay in between. The CDR3 loop is CASSLEDTQYF. Written as DNA, the CDR3 is TGCGCCAGCAGCTTGGAAGATACGCAGTATTTT.

The chain combines TRBV29-1 with TRBJ2-7; the match to TRBD2 covers 10 bases. The CDR3 has 13 amino acids. The junction had 6 bases not matched to a gene; V was cut back by 3 bases and J by 7 bases. Germline V gene lookup returns CDR1 SQVTM and CDR2 ANQGSEA. In nucleotides, the CDR3 is TGCAGCGTTGAGGAGCGGGAGGGCGAAGAGCAGTACTTC. Its protein is CSVEEREGEEQYF.

Only a few counts were recorded for this clonotype. J is TRBJ2-2 and V is TRBV20-1, with D possibly matching TRBD1 (6 bases). V lost 3 bases, J lost 5 bases, and 19 bases lay in between. CDR1 is DFQATT and CDR2 is SNEGSKA in the germline V gene (reference sequence). This CDR3 has 16 amino acids. CDR3 residues: CSASPQGVYGTGELFF. Here the CDR3 DNA reads TGCAGTGCTAGTCCACAGGGAGTTTACGGGACCGGGGAGCTGTTTTTT.

The CDR3 here is CATSDVVFNEQFF. CDR3 coding DNA: TGTGCCACCAGTGATGTGGTCTTCAATGAGCAGTTCTTC. The chain uses TRBV24-1 and TRBJ2-1; D unresolved. The CDR3 covers 13 residues. CDR1 KGHDR and CDR2 SFDVKD come from the germline V gene. The germline V and J ends were trimmed by 3 bases and 6 bases, with 8 bases remaining between them.

CDR3 in DNA: TGTGCCAGCAGCTTACTCCCGGACAGGGGGCAGGTTGAAGCTTTCTTT. Protein: CASSLLPDRGQVEAFF. This chain links TRBV7-6 with TRBJ1-1, with 11 nucleotides matching TRBD1. V gave up 2 bases and J gave up 7 bases; unmatched junction bases: 9. Germline loops: CDR1 SGHVS, CDR2 FNYEAQ. The CDR3 is made up of 16 amino acids.

The J gene is TRBJ2-1, the V gene TRBV10-3; 9 bases align to TRBD2. Germline trimming cut 3 bases from V and 6 bases from J; bases unmatched to any gene: 6. The CDR3 length is 15 residues. In germline, CDR1 is ENHRY, CDR2 SYGVKD. The CDR3 here is CAISEGLAGSNEQFF. CDR3 DNA: TGTGCCATCAGTGAAGGTCTAGCGGGAAGCAATGAGCAGTTCTTC.

This clonotype was counted many times. The chain links TRBV5-4 to TRBJ2-5; D gene uncertain. The V and J ends lost 3 bases and 0 bases respectively, with 3 bases between them. CDR1 and CDR2 from the germline V gene are SGHNT and YYREEE (reference sequence). The CDR3 sequence is 12 residues long. The CDR3, as DNA: TGTGCCAGCAGCTGGGACCAAGAGACCCAGTACTTC. It translates to CASSWDQETQYF.

V is TRBV6-2 or TRBV6-3 and J is TRBJ2-1; D might be TRBD2 (6 bases). The germline CDR1 and CDR2 sequences are MNHEY and SVGEGT. Between the trimmed V and J ends, which lost 6 bases and 0 bases, there was a span of 24 bases. This CDR3 has 19 amino acids. CDR3 nucleotide sequence: TGTGCCAGCAGACACCGCTCTAAACTAGCAGAGAGCTCCTACAATGAGCAGTTCTTC. Protein product: CASRHRSKLAESSYNEQFF.

The chain uses TRBV7-9 and TRBJ2-5, with D possibly matching TRBD1 (5 bases). Deletions cut 1 base from V and 5 bases from J, with 11 bases between. Germline V CDR1 and CDR2: SEHNR, FQNEAQ (reference sequence). The CDR3 has 14 amino acids. CDR3 loop: CASSLGPRAETQYF. CDR3 coding DNA: TGTGCCAGCAGCTTAGGGCCCAGGGCGGAGACCCAGTACTTC.

This clonotype was seen only a few times. V gene TRBV12-3 or TRBV12-4 combines with J gene TRBJ1-6, with TRBD1 matching 9 bases. V lost 4 bases, J lost 10 bases, and 8 bases stayed unmatched. This CDR3 region has 15 residues. The DNA of the CDR3 is TGTGCCAGCAGTTCTCCCGGGACAGGGATATCACCCCTCCACTTT. Its translation: CASSSPGTGISPLHF.

The sample holds a few counts of this clonotype. This rearrangement joins TRBV7-2 to TRBJ1-2; D remains ambiguous. The V end was cut by 0 bases, the J end by 4 bases, with 9 bases between. The CDR3 contains 14 residues. From germline, CDR1 is SGHTA and CDR2 FQGNSA. The CDR3 DNA sequence: TGTGCCAGCAGCTTAGCGCGGGGAGGCTATGGCTACACCTTC. It codes for CASSLARGGYGYTF.

In this sample, this clonotype turned up a few times. The V gene is TRBV7-8, the J gene TRBJ2-7; no definite D call. CDR3 length: 12 residues. Germline V lookup: CDR1 SGHVS, CDR2 FQNEAQ. V was clipped by 0 bases and J by 6 bases, with 6 bases between them. The CDR3 spells CASSLARLEQYF. The CDR3 region has the DNA TGTGCCAGCAGCTTAGCCAGGCTCGAGCAGTACTTC.

This clonotype occurred a few times. The V call is TRBV3-1, the J call TRBJ2-1, with D unclear. This CDR3 is built from 15 residues. The V end was cut by 0 bases, the J end by 7 bases, with 13 bases between. From germline, CDR1 is LGHDT and CDR2 YNNKEL (reference sequence). This CDR3 is CASSQERLKANEQFF. The CDR3 region has the DNA TGTGCCAGCAGCCAAGAACGGCTTAAGGCTAATGAGCAGTTCTTC.

The chain links TRBV24-1 to TRBJ1-1, with TRBD1 as a possible D gene (5 bases). The CDR3 runs 16 residues. The V gene lost 3 bases and the J gene lost 4 bases, with 17 bases spanning the gap. CDR1 and CDR2 (germline): KGHDR, SFDVKD. Here the CDR3 reads CATSDRAVDGGTEAFF. The CDR3 DNA follows: TGTGCCACCAGTGATCGCGCGGTCGACGGGGGCACTGAAGCTTTCTTT.

This clonotype appeared many times. The rearrangement links TRBV29-1 to TRBJ1-5; D possibly corresponds to TRBD1 (5 bases). CDR3 length: 13 amino acids. Germline V gene sequence: CDR1 SQVTM, CDR2 ANQGSEA. Trimming shortened V by 4 bases and J by 3 bases, and 10 bases separated the two germline ends. CDR3 sequence (DNA): TGCAGCGTTGTGGGGGGATTCAATCAGCCCCAGCATTTT. This translates into CSVVGGFNQPQHF.

V usage is TRBV5-4 and J usage is TRBJ1-2, with TRBD1 as a possible D gene (6 bases). This CDR3 is built from 13 residues. With 4 bases removed from V and 6 bases from J, the gap between germline ends came to 13 bases. The germline V gene encodes CDR1 SGHNT and CDR2 YYREEE (reference sequence). The CDR3 sequence is CASSVTGTHGYTF. CDR3 coding DNA: TGTGCCAGCAGCGTAACAGGGACACATGGCTACACCTTC.